These 17 T cell receptor beta chains were sequenced from one sample in a study of Ad26.COV2.S vaccination and SARS-CoV-2 variants. The table came from immunoSEQ multiplex PCR; TCRdb's copy has only in-frame clones and leaves some out. The sample lists 380,000 or so clones, 88% occurring once. Treatment denoted: approximately 18 received Ad26.COV2.S at low or high dose, single or two shots; about 5 received placebo; per-sample allocation not given. Each sample was drawn 63 days after the first injection (of vaccine or placebo). The sample was peripheral blood, taken in a trial of Ad26.COV2.S vaccine versus placebo. The receptors stem from a person aged 18-60 years who received the Ad26.COV2.S COVID-19 vaccine or a placebo.

The V call is TRBV10-2, the J call TRBJ1-5, with 7 positions matching TRBD1. V trimming: 9 bases; J trimming: 3 bases; junction bases outside the gene matches: 8. The CDR3 contains 14 residues. Germline values: CDR1 WSHSY, CDR2 SAAADI. In DNA form, the CDR3 reads TGCGCCAGAAGACAGGGAGGTATCAATCAGCCCCAGCATTTT. Translation gives CARRQGGINQPQHF.

V usage is TRBV30 and J usage is TRBJ1-4; D unresolved. CDR3 length: 14 residues. V lost 1 base and J 7 bases, leaving 13 bases between the germline ends. The germline V gene has CDR1 GTSNPN and CDR2 SVGIG (reference sequence). The CDR3 DNA reads as TGTGCCTGGAGTGCTGTGGATACCGGTGAAAAACTGTTTTTT. Its translation is CAWSAVDTGEKLFF. The full variable domain, with the rest looked up from reference TRBV30 and TRBJ1-4, is SQTIHQWPATLVQPVGSPLSLECTVEGTSNPNLYWYRQAAGRGLQLLFYSVGIGQISSEVPQNLSASRPQDRQFILSSKKLLLSDSGFYLCAWSAVDTGEKLFFGSGTQLSVL.

This chain links TRBV7-9 with TRBJ2-5; 9 bases fit TRBD1. The CDR3 is 17 residues long. Germline CDR1 reads SEHNR; CDR2 reads FQNEAQ (reference sequence). V shed 5 bases and J 0 bases; nucleotides not matched to a gene: 10. The CDR3 protein is CASSGTGPRSYQETQYF. The DNA for the CDR3 is TGTGCCAGCAGCGGGACAGGGCCAAGGTCGTACCAAGAGACCCAGTACTTC.

This rearrangement joins TRBV15 to TRBJ2-7; TRBD1 matches 9 bases. CDR1 and CDR2 (germline): LNHNV, YYDKDF (reference sequence). V dropped 3 bases and J dropped 5; count of bases not matched to a gene: 5. The CDR3 runs to 14 residues. CDR3 region: CATSRDRGFHEQYF. The CDR3 DNA reads TGTGCCACCAGCAGGGACAGGGGTTTCCACGAGCAGTACTTC.

This chain links TRBV30 with TRBJ2-2; D may correspond to TRBD1 or TRBD2 (5 bases each). V was shortened by 4 bases and J by 0 bases, with 15 bases between the two germline ends. The germline V gene encodes CDR1 GTSNPN and CDR2 SVGIG (reference sequence). There are 16 residues in the CDR3. The CDR3 bases are TGTGCCTGGACCTTTCCGGGACGGGCGAACACCGGGGAGCTGTTTTTT. Protein: CAWTFPGRANTGELFF.

This chain joins TRBV28 and TRBJ1-1; D gene ambiguous. V gave up 3 bases and J gave up 5 bases, with 10 bases separating them. The V gene's germline CDR1 is MDHEN and CDR2 SYDVKM. This CDR3 contains 13 residues. The CDR3 DNA sequence: TGTGCCAGCAGTTTTCCCCAGATAACTGAAGCTTTCTTT. Translation gives CASSFPQITEAFF.

This chain connects TRBV19 to TRBJ2-2, with 8 bases identical to TRBD2. V lost 1 base to trimming and J lost 5 bases; unmatched junction nucleotides: 3. The germline V gene encodes CDR1 LNHDA and CDR2 SQIVND (reference sequence). The CDR3 runs to 15 residues. The CDR3 DNA reads TGTGCCAGTAGTATAGGAACTAGCGGAACCGGGGAGCTGTTTTTT. It is translated as CASSIGTSGTGELFF.

This chain joins TRBV19 and TRBJ1-2; possibly TRBD1 for D (5 bases). The germline CDR1 and CDR2 sequences are LNHDA and SQIVND (reference sequence). V was cut by 8 bases and J by 3 bases, with 16 bases left in between. The CDR3 loop spans 14 amino acids. The CDR3 region is CASSGTPADYGYTF. The CDR3 coding sequence is TGTGCCAGTTCCGGGACTCCGGCCGACTATGGCTACACCTTC.

This chain links TRBV15 with TRBJ2-5; possible D gene TRBD1, 5 bases. Trimming stripped 0 bases from V and 2 bases from J, with 7 bases between. Germline V CDR1 and CDR2: LNHNV, YYDKDF (reference sequence). The CDR3 covers 14 residues. The CDR3 region has the DNA TGTGCCACCAGCAGAGATAAGGGGCAAGAGACCCAGTACTTC. Its translation: CATSRDKGQETQYF.

The rearrangement joins TRBV7-2 to TRBJ2-5, with no clear D. This CDR3 contains 14 residues. The V gene's germline CDR1 is SGHTA and CDR2 FQGNSA. V was cut by 2 bases and J by 5 bases, with 12 bases left in between. CDR3 amino acids: CASSLMVKKETQYF. Here the CDR3 DNA reads TGTGCCAGCAGCTTAATGGTTAAGAAGGAGACCCAGTACTTC.

This chain joins TRBV5-8 and TRBJ1-1, with TRBD1 matching over 7 bases. There are 16 residues in the CDR3. V lost 0 bases to trimming and J lost 0 bases; unmatched junction nucleotides: 5. Germline V gene lookup returns CDR1 SGHTS and CDR2 YDEGEE. The CDR3 nucleotides read TGTGCCAGCAGCTTGGGGGGACAGATTATGAACACTGAAGCTTTCTTT. Its protein is CASSLGGQIMNTEAFF. The full variable domain, its missing parts supplied by reference TRBV5-8 and TRBJ1-1, is EAGVTQSPTHLIKTRGQQATLRCSPISGHTSVYWYQQALGLGLQFLLWYDEGEERNRGNFPPRFSGRQFPNYSSELNVNALELEDSALYLCASSLGGQIMNTEAFFGQGTRLTVV.

The CDR3 nucleotides are TGTGCCTGGAGTCACCCGACAGAAAGGATTAACACCGGGGAGCTGTTTTTT. Translated, it gives CAWSHPTERINTGELFF. This chain links TRBV30 with TRBJ2-2; TRBD1 is a possible D gene (5 bases). This CDR3 region has 17 residues. The germline CDR1 and CDR2 sequences are GTSNPN and SVGIG (reference sequence). V dropped 2 bases and J dropped 2 bases, with 18 bases sitting between them.

The chain is built from TRBV5-6 and TRBJ1-1, with no clear D. Looked up from germline, CDR1 is SGHDT and CDR2 is YYEEEE. This CDR3 has 15 residues. Trimming took 6 bases from V and 0 from J, leaving 15 bases between them. The CDR3 DNA is TGTGCCAGCACACCACCGAACGGATTGAACACTGAAGCTTTCTTT. Translation: CASTPPNGLNTEAFF.

The genes are TRBV5-5 and TRBJ2-7; D gene uncertain. The V and J ends lost 4 bases and 3 bases respectively, with 5 bases between them. This CDR3 region has 11 residues. CDR1 and CDR2 from the germline V gene are SGHKS and YYEKEE (reference sequence). In DNA form, the CDR3 reads TGTGCCAGCAGCAACAGCTACGAGCAGTACTTC. Translation: CASSNSYEQYF.

Written as DNA, the CDR3 is TGCAGCGTTGTTTCGAACACCGGGGAGCTGTTTTTT. Translated, it gives CSVVSNTGELFF. This rearrangement joins TRBV29-1 to TRBJ2-2; no clear D gene. V lost 4 bases and J 0 bases, leaving 3 bases between the germline ends. Germline CDR1 is SQVTM and CDR2 is ANQGSEA. This CDR3 comprises 12 residues.

This chain links TRBV11-2 with TRBJ1-1; D gene ambiguous. Per the germline V gene, CDR1 is SGHAT and CDR2 is FQNNGV. The V end lost 1 base, the J end lost 7 bases, and 7 bases lay between the germline ends. The CDR3 length is 12 residues. The DNA of the CDR3 is TGTGCCAGCAGCTTAGGAGTAGGTGAAGCTTTCTTT. Translation: CASSLGVGEAFF.

The gene calls are TRBV5-1 and TRBJ2-5; D might be TRBD1 or TRBD2, each matching 5 bases. The CDR3 length is 13 residues. Germline V gene data show CDR1 as SGHRS and CDR2 as YFSETQ. V lost 4 bases and J 1 base, leaving 8 bases between the germline ends. The CDR3 here is CASSRGPQETQYF. The CDR3, as DNA: TGCGCCAGCAGCAGGGGACCCCAAGAGACCCAGTACTTC. Full variable domain (missing parts from reference TRBV5-1 and TRBJ2-5): KAGVTQTPRYLIKTRGQQVTLSCSPISGHRSVSWYQQTPGQGLQFLFEYFSETQRNKGNFPGRFSGRQFSNSRSEMNVSTLELGDSALYLCASSRGPQETQYFGPGTRLLVL.